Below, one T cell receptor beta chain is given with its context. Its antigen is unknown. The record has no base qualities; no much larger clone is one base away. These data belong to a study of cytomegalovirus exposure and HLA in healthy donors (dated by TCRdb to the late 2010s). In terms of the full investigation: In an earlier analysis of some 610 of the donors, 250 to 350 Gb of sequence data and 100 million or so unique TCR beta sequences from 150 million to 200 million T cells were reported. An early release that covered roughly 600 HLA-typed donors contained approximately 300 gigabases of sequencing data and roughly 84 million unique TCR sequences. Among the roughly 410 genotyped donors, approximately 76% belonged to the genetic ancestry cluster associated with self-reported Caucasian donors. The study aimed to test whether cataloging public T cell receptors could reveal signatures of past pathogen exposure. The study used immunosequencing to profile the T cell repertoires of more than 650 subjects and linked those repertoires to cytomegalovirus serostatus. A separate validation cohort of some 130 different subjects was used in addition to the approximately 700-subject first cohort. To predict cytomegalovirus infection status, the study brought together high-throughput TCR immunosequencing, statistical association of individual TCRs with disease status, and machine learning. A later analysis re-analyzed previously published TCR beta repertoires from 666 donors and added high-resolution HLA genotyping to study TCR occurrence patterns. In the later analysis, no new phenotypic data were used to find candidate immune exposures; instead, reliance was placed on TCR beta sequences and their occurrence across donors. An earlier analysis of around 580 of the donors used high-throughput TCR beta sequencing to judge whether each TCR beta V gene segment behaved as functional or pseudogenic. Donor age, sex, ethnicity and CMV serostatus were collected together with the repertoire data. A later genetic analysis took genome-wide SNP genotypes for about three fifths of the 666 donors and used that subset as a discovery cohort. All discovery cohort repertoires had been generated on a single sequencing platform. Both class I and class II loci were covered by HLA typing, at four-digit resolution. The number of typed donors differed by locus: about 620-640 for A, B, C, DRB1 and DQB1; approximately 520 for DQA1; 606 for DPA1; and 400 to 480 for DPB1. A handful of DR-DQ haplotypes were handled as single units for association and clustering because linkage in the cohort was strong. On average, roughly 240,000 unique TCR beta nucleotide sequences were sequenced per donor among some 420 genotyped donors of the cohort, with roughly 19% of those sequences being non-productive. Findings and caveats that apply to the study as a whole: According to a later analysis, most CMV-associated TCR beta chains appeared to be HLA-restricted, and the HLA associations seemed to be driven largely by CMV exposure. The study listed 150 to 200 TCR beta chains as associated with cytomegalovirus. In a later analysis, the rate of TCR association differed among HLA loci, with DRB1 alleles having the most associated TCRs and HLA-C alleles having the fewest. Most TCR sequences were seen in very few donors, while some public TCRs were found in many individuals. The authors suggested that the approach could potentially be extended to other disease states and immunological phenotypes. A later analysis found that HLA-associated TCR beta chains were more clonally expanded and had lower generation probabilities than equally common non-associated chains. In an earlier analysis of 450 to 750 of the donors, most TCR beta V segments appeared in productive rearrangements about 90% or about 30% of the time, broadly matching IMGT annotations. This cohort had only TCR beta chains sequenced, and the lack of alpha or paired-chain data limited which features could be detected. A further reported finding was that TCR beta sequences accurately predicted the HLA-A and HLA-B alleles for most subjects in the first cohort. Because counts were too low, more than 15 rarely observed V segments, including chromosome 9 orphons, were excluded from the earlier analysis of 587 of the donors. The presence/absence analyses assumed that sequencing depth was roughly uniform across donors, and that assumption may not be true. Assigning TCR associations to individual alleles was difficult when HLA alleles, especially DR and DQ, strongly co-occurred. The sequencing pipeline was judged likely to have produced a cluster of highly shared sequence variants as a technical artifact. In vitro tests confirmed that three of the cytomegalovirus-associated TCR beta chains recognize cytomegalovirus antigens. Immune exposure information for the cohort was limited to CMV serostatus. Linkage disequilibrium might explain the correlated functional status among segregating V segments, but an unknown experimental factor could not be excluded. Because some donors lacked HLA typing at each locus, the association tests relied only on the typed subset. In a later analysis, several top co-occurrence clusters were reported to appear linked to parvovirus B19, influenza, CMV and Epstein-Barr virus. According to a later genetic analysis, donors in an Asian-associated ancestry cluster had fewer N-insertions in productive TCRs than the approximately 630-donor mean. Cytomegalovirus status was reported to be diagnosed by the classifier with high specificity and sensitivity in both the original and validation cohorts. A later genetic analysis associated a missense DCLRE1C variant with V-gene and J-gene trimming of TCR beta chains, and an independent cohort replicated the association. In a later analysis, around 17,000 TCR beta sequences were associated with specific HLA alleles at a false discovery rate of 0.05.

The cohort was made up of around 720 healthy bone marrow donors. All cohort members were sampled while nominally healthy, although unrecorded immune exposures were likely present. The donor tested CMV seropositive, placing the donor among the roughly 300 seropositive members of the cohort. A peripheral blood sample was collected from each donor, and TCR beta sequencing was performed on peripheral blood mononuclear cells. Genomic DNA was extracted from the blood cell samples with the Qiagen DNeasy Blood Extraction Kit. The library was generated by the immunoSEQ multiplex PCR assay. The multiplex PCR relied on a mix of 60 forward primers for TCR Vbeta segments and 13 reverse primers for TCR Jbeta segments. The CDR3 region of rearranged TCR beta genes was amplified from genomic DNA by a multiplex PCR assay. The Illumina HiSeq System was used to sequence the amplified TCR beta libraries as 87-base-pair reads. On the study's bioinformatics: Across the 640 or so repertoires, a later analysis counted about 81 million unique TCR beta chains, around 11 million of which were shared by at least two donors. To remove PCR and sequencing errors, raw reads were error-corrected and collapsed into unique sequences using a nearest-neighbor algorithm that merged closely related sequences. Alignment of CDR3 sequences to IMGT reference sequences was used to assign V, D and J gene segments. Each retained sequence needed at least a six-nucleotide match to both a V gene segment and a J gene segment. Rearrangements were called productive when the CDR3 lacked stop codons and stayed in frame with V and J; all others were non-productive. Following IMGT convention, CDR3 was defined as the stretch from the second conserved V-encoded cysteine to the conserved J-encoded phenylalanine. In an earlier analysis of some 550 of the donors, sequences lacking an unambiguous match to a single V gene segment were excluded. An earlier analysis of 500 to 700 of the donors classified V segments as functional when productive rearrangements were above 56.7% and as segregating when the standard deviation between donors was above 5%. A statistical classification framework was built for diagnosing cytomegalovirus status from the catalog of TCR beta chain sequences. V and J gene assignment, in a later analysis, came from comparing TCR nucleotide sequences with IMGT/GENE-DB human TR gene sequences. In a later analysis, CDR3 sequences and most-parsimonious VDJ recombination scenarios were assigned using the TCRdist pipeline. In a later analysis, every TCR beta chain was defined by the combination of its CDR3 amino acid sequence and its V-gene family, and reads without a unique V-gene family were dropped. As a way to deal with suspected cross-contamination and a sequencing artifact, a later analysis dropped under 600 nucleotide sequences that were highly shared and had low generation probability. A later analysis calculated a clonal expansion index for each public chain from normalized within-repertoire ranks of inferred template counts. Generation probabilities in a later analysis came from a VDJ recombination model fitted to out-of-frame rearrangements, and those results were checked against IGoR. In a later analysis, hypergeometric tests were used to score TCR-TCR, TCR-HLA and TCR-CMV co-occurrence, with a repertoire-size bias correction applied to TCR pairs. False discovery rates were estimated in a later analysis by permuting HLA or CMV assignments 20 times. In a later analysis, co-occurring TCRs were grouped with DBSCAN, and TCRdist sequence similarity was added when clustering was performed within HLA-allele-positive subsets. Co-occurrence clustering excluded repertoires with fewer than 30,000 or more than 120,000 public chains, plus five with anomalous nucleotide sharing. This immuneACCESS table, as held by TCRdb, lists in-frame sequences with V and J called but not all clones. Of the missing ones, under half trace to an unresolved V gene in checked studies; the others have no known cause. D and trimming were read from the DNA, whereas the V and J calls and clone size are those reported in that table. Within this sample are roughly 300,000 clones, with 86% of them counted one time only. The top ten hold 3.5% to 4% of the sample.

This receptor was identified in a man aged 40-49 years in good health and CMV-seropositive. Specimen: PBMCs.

The nucleotides read TGTGCCAGCAGCCTAAGACAGGGAGAGGAGCAGTACTTC. Its amino acids are CASSLRQGEEQYF. The rearrangement combines TRBV7-9 with TRBJ2-7, with 7 bases aligning to TRBD1. The V end gives up 5 bases and the J end 7 bases, leaving 8 bases in the junction not matched to a gene. The CDR3 covers 13 residues, taking in both the cysteine and the phenylalanine. CDR3 DNA is the only sequence kept; it has 39 bases, read in frame from the first base. The germline V gene (reference sequence) yields SEHNR for CDR1 and FQNEAQ for CDR2.